The sample holds a few counts of the clone carrying this T cell receptor (beta chain). Its antigen is not known. Germline V gives CDR1 LGHNA, CDR2 YSLEER. The CDR3 covers 14 residues. Trimming shortened V by 0 bases and J by 12 bases, and 15 bases separated the two germline ends. Through a sample-barcoded 5' primer and a J-beta primer mix, a second PCR was run for about 6 to 12 cycles. From the 5' RACE reads, TCRdb called clonotypes with MiXCR, one entry per CDR3 protein. The repertoire includes 910,000 or so distinct CDR3 sequences, roughly 51% of them detected once, and about a fifth sits in the top ten. This sample stems from a study of blood T cells in healthy people across ages. Points from the study as a whole: PBMC samples, being unsorted, prevented any conclusive comparison of naive and antigen-experienced cells. Estimates drawn from one million T cells were deemed to understate diversity.

The draw of peripheral blood yielded approximately 10 milliliters from each donor. The chain recombines TRBV4-3 with TRBJ2-1; a weak D match, TRBD2 (6 bases). The sequence was collected from a woman aged 60-70 years in good health. Material: blood. The CDR3 spells CASSQDQGWRGQFF. CDR3 DNA: TGCGCCAGCAGCCAAGATCAGGGCTGGCGGGGGCAGTTCTTC.